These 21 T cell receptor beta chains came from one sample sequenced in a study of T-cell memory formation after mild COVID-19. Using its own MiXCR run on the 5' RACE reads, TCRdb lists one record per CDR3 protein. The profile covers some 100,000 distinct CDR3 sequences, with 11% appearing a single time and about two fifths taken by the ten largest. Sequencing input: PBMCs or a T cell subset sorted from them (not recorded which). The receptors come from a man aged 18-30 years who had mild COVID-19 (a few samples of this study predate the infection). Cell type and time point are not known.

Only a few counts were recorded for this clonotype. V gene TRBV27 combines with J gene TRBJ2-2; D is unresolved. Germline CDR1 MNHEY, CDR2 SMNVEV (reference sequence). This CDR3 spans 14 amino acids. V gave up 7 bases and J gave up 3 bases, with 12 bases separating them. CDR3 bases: TGTGCCAGCAAAAGGGTCGGCTACACCGGGGAGCTGTTTTTT. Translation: CASKRVGYTGELFF.

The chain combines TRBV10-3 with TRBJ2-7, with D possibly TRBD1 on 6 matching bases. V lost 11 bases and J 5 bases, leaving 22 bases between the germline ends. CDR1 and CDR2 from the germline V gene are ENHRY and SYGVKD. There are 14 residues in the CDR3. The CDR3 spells CASRDGRGTDEQYV. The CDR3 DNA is TGTGCCTCCAGGGATGGCAGGGGAACAGACGAGCAGTACGTC.

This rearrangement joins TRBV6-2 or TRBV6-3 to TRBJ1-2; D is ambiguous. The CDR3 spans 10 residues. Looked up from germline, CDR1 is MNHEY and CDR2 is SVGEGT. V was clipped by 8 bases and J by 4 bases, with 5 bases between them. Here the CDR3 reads CASRTYGYTF. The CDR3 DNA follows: TGTGCCAGCCGAACCTATGGCTACACCTTC.

As DNA, the CDR3 is TGCAGTGCAACTACAGGGGAAATCCAAGAGACCCAGTACTTC. This translates into CSATTGEIQETQYF. This chain links TRBV20-1 with TRBJ2-5; 7 bases fit TRBD1. The ends lost 6 bases at V and 1 base at J; junction bases unmatched: 8. CDR1 is DFQATT, CDR2 SNEGSKA, per germline (reference sequence). The CDR3 contains 14 residues.

In DNA, the CDR3 is TGTGCCAGCAGATTGGGACGGTGGGCTTTCTTT. Translation gives CASRLGRWAFF. J is TRBJ1-1 and V is TRBV6-5; perhaps TRBD1 as D (5 bases). This CDR3 spans 11 amino acids. V was cut by 6 bases and J by 11 bases, with 13 bases left in between. CDR1 is MNHEY and CDR2 is SVGAGI in the germline V gene.

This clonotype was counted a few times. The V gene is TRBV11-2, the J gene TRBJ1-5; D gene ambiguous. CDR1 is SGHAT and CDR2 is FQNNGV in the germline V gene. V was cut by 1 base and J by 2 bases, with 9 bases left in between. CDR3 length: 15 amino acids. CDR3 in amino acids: CASSLGDIGNQPQHF. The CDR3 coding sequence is TGTGCCAGCAGCTTAGGGGATATTGGCAATCAGCCCCAGCATTTT.

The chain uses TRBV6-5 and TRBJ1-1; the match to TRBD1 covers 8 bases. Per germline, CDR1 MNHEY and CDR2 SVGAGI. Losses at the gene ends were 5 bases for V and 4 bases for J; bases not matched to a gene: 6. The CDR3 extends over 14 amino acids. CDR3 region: CASSLQGEPTEAFF. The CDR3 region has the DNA TGTGCCAGCAGTCTACAGGGGGAACCCACTGAAGCTTTCTTT.

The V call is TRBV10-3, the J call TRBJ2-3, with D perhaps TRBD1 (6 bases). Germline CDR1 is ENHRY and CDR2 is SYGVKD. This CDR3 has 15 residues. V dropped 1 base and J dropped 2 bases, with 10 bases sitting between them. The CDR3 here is CAISELEGVTDTQYF. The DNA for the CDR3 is TGTGCCATCAGTGAGTTAGAGGGGGTCACAGATACGCAGTATTTT.

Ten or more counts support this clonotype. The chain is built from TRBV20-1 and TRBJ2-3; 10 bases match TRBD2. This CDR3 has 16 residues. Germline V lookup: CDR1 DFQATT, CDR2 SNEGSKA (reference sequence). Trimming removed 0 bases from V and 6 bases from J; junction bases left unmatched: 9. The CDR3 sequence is CSARDKASGGEDTQYF. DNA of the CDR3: TGCAGTGCTAGAGATAAGGCTAGCGGGGGAGAGGATACGCAGTATTTT.

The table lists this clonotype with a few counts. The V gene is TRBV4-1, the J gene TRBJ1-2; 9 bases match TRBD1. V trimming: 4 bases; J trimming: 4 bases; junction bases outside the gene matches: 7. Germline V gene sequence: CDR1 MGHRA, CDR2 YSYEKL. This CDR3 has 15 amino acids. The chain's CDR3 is CASSPGTGLGYGYTF. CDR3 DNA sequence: TGCGCCAGCAGCCCTGGGACAGGGCTCGGCTATGGCTACACCTTC.

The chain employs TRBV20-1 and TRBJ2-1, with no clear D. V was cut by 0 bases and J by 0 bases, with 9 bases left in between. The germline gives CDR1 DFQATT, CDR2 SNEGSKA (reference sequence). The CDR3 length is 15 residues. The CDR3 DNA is TGCAGTGCTAGAGACTTCCAGAGCTCCTACAATGAGCAGTTCTTC. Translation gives CSARDFQSSYNEQFF.

Written as DNA, the CDR3 is TGTGCCACCAGTGTTCTGGGCTCGGGCAATCAGCCCCAGCATTTT. Its translation is CATSVLGSGNQPQHF. This sequence joins TRBV24-1 and TRBJ1-5; the D is unclear. This CDR3 comprises 15 residues. Between the trimmed V and J ends, which lost 5 bases and 2 bases, there was a span of 12 bases. The germline CDR1 and CDR2 sequences are KGHDR and SFDVKD.

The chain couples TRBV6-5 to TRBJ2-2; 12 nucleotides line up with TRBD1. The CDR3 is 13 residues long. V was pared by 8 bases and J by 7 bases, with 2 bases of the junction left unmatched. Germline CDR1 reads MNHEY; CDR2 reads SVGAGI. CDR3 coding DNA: TGTGCCAGCCGGGACAGGGGGCGCGGGGAGCTGTTTTTT. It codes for CASRDRGRGELFF.

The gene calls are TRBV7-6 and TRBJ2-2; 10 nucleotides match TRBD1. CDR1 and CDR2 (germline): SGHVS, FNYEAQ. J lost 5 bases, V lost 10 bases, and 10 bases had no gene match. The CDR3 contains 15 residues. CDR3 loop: CATQDRGRGTGELFF. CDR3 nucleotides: TGTGCCACCCAAGACAGGGGGCGCGGGACCGGGGAGCTGTTTTTT.

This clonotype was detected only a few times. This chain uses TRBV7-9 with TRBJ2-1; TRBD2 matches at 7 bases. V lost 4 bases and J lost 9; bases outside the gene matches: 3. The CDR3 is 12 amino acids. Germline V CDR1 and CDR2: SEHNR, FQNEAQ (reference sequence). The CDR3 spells CASSSLAVEQFF. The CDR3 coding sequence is TGTGCCAGCAGCTCGCTAGCGGTTGAGCAGTTCTTC.

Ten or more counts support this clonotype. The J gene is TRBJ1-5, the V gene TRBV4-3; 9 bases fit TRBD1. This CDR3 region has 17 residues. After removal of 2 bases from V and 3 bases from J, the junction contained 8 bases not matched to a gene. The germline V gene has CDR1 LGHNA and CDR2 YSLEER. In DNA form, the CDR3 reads TGCGCCAGCAGCCAAACACACAGGGGGCTAAACAATCAGCCCCAGCATTTT. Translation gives CASSQTHRGLNNQPQHF.

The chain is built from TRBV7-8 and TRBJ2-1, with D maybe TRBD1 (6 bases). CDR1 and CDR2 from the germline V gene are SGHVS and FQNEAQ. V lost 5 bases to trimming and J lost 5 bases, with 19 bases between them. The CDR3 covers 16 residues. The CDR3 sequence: CASSRYYRDNHNEQFF. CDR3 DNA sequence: TGTGCCAGCAGCAGATATTACCGGGACAACCACAATGAGCAGTTCTTC.

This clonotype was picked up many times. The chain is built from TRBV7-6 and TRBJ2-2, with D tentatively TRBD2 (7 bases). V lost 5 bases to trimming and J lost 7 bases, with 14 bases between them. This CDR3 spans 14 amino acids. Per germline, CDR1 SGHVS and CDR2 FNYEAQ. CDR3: CASSMGGPVGELFF. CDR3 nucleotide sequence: TGTGCCAGCAGCATGGGGGGGCCGGTCGGGGAGCTGTTTTTT.

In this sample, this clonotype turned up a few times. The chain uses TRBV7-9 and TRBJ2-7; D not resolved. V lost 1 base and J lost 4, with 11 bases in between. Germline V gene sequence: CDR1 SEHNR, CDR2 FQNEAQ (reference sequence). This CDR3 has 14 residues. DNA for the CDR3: TGTGCCAGCAGCTTAGTCGTCATTCCTTACGAGCAGTACTTC. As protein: CASSLVVIPYEQYF.

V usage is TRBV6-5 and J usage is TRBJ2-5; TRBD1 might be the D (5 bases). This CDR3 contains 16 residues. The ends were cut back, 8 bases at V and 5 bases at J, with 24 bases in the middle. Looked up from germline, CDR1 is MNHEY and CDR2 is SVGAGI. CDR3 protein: CASFPLDTTMGETQYF. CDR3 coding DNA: TGTGCCAGCTTTCCTCTGGACACAACCATGGGGGAGACCCAGTACTTC.

For the CDR3, the DNA is TGTGCCAGCAGCTGGGGCGGGGGCGAAATCTCCTACAATGAGCAGTTCTTC. It translates to CASSWGGGEISYNEQFF. The chain uses TRBV21-1 and TRBJ2-1; the table's TRBD1 call for D was not verified on the DNA. TRBV21-1 is listed as a pseudogene. The CDR3 sequence is 17 residues long.